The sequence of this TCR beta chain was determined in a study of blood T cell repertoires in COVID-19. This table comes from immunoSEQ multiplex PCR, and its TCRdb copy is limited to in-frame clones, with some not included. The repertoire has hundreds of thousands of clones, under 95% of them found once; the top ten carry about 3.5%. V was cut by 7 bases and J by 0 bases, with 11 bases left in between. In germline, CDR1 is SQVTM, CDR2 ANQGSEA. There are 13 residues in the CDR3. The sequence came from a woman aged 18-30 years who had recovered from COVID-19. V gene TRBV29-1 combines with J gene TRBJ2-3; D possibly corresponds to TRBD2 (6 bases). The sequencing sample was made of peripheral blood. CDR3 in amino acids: CSGGSGSTDTQYF. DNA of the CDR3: TGCAGCGGGGGGAGCGGGAGCACAGATACGCAGTATTTT.